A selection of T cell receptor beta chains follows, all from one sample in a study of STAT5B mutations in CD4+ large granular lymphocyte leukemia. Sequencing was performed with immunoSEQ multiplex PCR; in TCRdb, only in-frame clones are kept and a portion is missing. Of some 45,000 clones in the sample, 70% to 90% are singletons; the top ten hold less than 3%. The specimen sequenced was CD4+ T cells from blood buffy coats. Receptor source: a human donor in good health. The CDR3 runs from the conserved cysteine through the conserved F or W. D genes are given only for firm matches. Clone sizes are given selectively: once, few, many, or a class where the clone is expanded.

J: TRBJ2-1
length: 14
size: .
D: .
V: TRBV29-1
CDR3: CSSGGGTSYNEQFF
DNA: TGCAGCAGCGGTGGGGGGACCTCCTACAATGAGCAGTTCTTC

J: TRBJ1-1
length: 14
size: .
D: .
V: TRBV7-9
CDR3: CASSFQGTGTEAFF
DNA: TGTGCCAGCAGCTTTCAGGGCACGGGGACTGAAGCTTTCTTT

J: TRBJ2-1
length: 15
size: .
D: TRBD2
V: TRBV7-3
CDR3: CASSLVAGARNEQFF
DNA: TGTGCCAGCAGCTTGGTTGCGGGAGCCCGTAATGAGCAGTTCTTC

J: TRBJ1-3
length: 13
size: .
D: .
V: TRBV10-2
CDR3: CASSAYSGNTIYF
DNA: TGCGCCAGCAGCGCTTACTCTGGAAACACCATATATTTT

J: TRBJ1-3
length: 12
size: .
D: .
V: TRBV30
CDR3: CAWSRTRNTIYF
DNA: TGTGCCTGGAGTAGGACCCGAAACACCATATATTTT

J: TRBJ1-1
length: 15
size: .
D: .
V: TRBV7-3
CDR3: CASSLVADLNTEAFF
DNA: TGTGCCAGCAGCTTAGTGGCGGACTTGAACACTGAAGCTTTCTTT

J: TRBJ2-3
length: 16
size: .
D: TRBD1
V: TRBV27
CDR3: CASRYRQGSSTDTQYF
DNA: TGTGCCAGCAGATATCGACAGGGATCCAGCACAGATACGCAGTATTTT

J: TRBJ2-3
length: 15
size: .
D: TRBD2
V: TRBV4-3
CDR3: CASSQEAGGGDTQYF
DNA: TGCGCCAGCAGCCAAGAAGCGGGAGGGGGAGATACGCAGTATTTT

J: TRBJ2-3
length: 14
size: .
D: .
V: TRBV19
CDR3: CASSRESPVDTQYF
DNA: TGTGCCAGTAGTAGGGAGAGCCCAGTGGATACGCAGTATTTT

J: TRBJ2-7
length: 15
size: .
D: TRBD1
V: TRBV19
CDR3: CASSTGTGGSYEQYF
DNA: TGTGCCAGTAGTACCGGGACAGGGGGGTCCTACGAGCAGTACTTC

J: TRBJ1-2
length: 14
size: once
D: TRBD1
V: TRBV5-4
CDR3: CASSLEDRDHGYTF
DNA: TGTGCCAGCAGCTTAGAAGACAGGGACCATGGCTACACCTTC